This TCR beta chain was obtained from a study of T cells in Graves' hyperthyroidism and ophthalmopathy. Overall study findings and caveats: Ophthalmopathy, which appeared later, was predicted by the model a median about 6.8 months before onset.

This clonotype was seen repeatedly, ten times or more. Its antigen is still unknown. Template material for amplifying TCR beta CDR3 regions consisted of RNA transcripts. First-round RT-PCR with HTBI primers amplified the TCR CDR3 region. TCRdb ran MiXCR on the multiplex PCR reads and lists one entry per CDR3 protein. Here the sample spans under 200,000 distinct CDR3 sequences, about 9.4% being singletons. There are 13 residues in the CDR3. Germline V gene sequence: CDR1 MDHEN, CDR2 SYDVKM. Deletions cut 5 bases from V and 4 bases from J, with 11 bases between. It was at first hyperthyroidism diagnosis, before any ophthalmopathy symptoms, that the blood sample was taken.

The V call is TRBV28, the J call TRBJ1-1, with unresolved D. Sequencing was performed on blood. The TCR comes from a woman aged 18-35 years with Graves' hyperthyroidism that later progressed to Graves' ophthalmopathy. The CDR3 here is CASSPSWGTEAFF. Here the CDR3 DNA reads TGTGCCAGCAGTCCGTCATGGGGCACTGAAGCTTTCTTT.